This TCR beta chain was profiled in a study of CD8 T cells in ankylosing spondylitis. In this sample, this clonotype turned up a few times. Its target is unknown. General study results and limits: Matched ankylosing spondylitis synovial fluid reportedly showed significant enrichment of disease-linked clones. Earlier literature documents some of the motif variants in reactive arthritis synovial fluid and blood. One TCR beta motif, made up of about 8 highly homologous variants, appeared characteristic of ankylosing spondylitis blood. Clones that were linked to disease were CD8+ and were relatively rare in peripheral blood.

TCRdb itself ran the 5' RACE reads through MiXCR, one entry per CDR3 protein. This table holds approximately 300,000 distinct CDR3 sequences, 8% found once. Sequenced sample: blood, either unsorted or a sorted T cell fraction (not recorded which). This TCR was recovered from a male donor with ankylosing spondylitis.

Here the CDR3 DNA reads TGTGCCAGCAGTTTATCGGAGGGACAGGGGGCAAGCTATGGCTACACCTTC. It encodes CASSLSEGQGASYGYTF. The chain joins TRBV27 to TRBJ1-2, with 12 bases that match TRBD1. The length of the CDR3 is 17 residues. Germline CDR1 and CDR2: MNHEY and SMNVEV (reference sequence). Losses at the gene ends were 0 bases for V and 4 bases for J; bases not matched to a gene: 6.